Listed here are 8 T cell receptor beta chains from one sample, sequenced in a study of blood T cell repertoires in COVID-19. Libraries were prepared by immunoSEQ multiplex PCR; TCRdb keeps only in-frame clonotypes and omits some of them. The repertoire consists of more than 250,000 clones, with roughly 90% occurring once and the leading ten covering around 0.7%. Material for sequencing was peripheral blood. The receptors were sampled from a human donor in a cohort sampled during active COVID-19.

This clone was detected once. The chain recombines TRBV5-1 with TRBJ2-1; D is uncertain. Germline CDR1 reads SGHRS; CDR2 reads YFSETQ. CDR3 length: 13 residues. Trimming shortened V by 0 bases and J by 9 bases, and 10 bases separated the two germline ends. CDR3 in amino acids: CASSLDTFREQFF. The CDR3 DNA is TGCGCCAGCAGCTTGGATACTTTTCGTGAGCAGTTCTTC.

The chain employs TRBV12-3 or TRBV12-4 and TRBJ2-7; TRBD2 is a possible D gene (6 bases). The CDR3 length is 13 residues. Trimming took off 8 bases at V and 7 bases at J, with 18 bases between the two ends. CDR3 sequence: CASANSGTFEQYF. CDR3 bases: TGTGCCAGCGCTAACTCCGGGACTTTTGAGCAGTACTTC.

This clone was seen only once. V and J are TRBV7-3 and TRBJ2-7; 9 nucleotides line up with TRBD1. The junction had 8 bases not matched to a gene; V was cut back by 4 bases and J by 4 bases. CDR3 length: 15 amino acids. CDR1 is SGHTA and CDR2 is FQGTGA in the germline V gene. The chain's CDR3 is CASSSSGTGRYEQYF. CDR3 DNA sequence: TGTGCCAGCAGCTCCTCCGGGACAGGGCGATACGAGCAGTACTTC.

The chain uses TRBV7-2 and TRBJ2-3; D may be TRBD2 (6 bases). V was cut by 5 bases and J by 1 base, with 16 bases left in between. Germline-derived CDR1 and CDR2 are SGHTA and FQGNSA. The CDR3 loop spans 16 amino acids. CDR3 nucleotide sequence: TGTGCCAGCAGCCCGCTAGCGTCCCCTGGCACAGATACGCAGTATTTT. Translating gives CASSPLASPGTDTQYF. Full variable domain (outside the CDR3, taken from reference TRBV7-2 and TRBJ2-3): GAGVSQSPSNKVTEKGKDVELRCDPISGHTALYWYRQSLGQGLEFLIYFQGNSAPDKSGLPSDRFSAERTGGSVSTLTIQRTQQEDSAVYLCASSPLASPGTDTQYFGPGTRLTVL.

This chain joins TRBV2 and TRBJ2-7; D is perhaps TRBD1 (6 bases). Trimming pared 2 bases from V and 2 bases from J, leaving 19 bases between. The CDR3 runs 17 residues. CDR1 and CDR2 (germline): SNHLY, FYNNEI. The CDR3 sequence: CASSELTGNHPAYEQYF. CDR3 sequence (DNA): TGTGCCAGCAGTGAACTAACAGGGAACCACCCAGCCTACGAGCAGTACTTC.

The rearrangement uses TRBV6-5 and TRBJ1-2; D gene uncertain. The CDR3 length is 13 residues. The V gene's germline CDR1 is MNHEY and CDR2 SVGAGI. Trimming took 0 bases from V and 8 from J, leaving 10 bases between them. CDR3 coding DNA: TGTGCCAGCAGTTACTCGCTGACTGGGGGCTACACCTTC. Translated, it gives CASSYSLTGGYTF.

The chain couples TRBV13 to TRBJ2-3; 7 bases map to TRBD1. The CDR3 is 18 amino acids. CDR1 PRHDT and CDR2 FYEKMQ come from the germline V gene (reference sequence). J lost 0 bases, V lost 5 bases, and 14 bases had no gene match. The CDR3 bases are TGTGCCAGCAGCCCCCCAAGAGGGGGCCATATAAGCACAGATACGCAGTATTTT. This gives the protein CASSPPRGGHISTDTQYF.

The CDR3 bases are TGTGCCAGCGGGGCTAGCGGAGCCTGGGAGACCCAGTACTTC. It translates to CASGASGAWETQYF. V is TRBV27 and J is TRBJ2-5; 7 nucleotides line up with TRBD2. Trimming removed 8 bases from V and 5 bases from J; junction bases left unmatched: 11. The CDR3 consists of 14 residues. CDR1 is MNHEY, CDR2 SMNVEV, per germline (reference sequence).